These T cell receptor beta chains were read from a single sample in a study of T cell responses to AZD1222 COVID-19 vaccine. Produced via immunoSEQ multiplex PCR; TCRdb's table is partial and in-frame only. The sample carries 130,000 to 150,000 clones, about 93% recorded once. This material consisted of peripheral blood, taken on day 0 of AZD1222 vaccination. The receptors derive from an adult in good health. CDR3s leave out the opening cysteine and the closing phenylalanine or tryptophan.

>TRBJ2-7|TRBV20-1
SARVGYEQY
>TRBJ2-6|TRBV6-5
ASSLTSSGANVLT
>TRBJ1-1|TRBV7-9
ASSLGAGNMAF
>TRBJ1-6|TRBV10-2
ASSVVRGSYSPLH
>TRBJ2-3|TRBV12-3/TRBV12-4
ASSLSRDGTQY
>TRBJ2-7|TRBV30
AWKDRAFYEQY
>TRBJ1-6|TRBV12-3/TRBV12-4
ASTRTVASPLH
>TRBJ2-1|TRBV27
ASSRPLLLAGGNNEQF
>TRBJ2-5|TRBV7-9
ASSLVWSGAVQETQY
>TRBJ2-1|TRBV19
ASSLPGGYNEQF
>TRBJ1-3|TRBV2
ASLSRQGGNTIY
>TRBJ1-5|TRBV24-1
ATSEQAGTGGNNQPQH
>TRBJ2-3|TRBV27
ASSLLAAYTDTQY
>TRBJ1-2|TRBV29-1
SGWSDRGGYT
>TRBJ2-7|TRBV2
ASVVGSGSGEQY
>TRBJ1-1|TRBV2
ASTINTEAF
>TRBJ1-6|TRBV18
ASSLDRSRTPLH
>TRBJ2-7|TRBV28
ANTTAPEGNEQY
>TRBJ1-2|TRBV7-2
ASSFGLLRGSLGYT
>TRBJ2-5|TRBV7-2
ASSFGASGQETQY
>TRBJ2-7|TRBV6-5
ASSRGTDYEQY
>TRBJ2-3|TRBV2
ASSAERGVTDTQY
>TRBJ2-2|TRBV5-1
ASSLFGREATGELF
>TRBJ1-2|TRBV18
ASSPDRNYGYT
>TRBJ1-4|TRBV13
ASSRGTATNEKLF
>TRBJ1-1|TRBV19
ASRRNTEAF
>TRBJ2-6|TRBV6-5
ASSSLGGANVLT
>TRBJ1-2|TRBV19
ASRNSRGGQGYGYT
>TRBJ1-1|TRBV19
ASHPPGAMNTEAF
>TRBJ1-2|TRBV7-2
ASTQGGAYGYT
>TRBJ1-1|TRBV25-1
ASSESTEAF
>TRBJ2-1|TRBV29-1
SVVGLAGVEQF
>TRBJ2-3|TRBV7-3
ASSRTSGVTDTQY
>TRBJ2-2|TRBV5-1
ASSLRSGELF
>TRBJ1-1|TRBV2
ASSPGQGTEAF
>TRBJ2-1|TRBV13
ASSTGLADNEQF
>TRBJ1-6|TRBV2
ASTLGEDVSPLH